This T cell receptor beta chain originates from a study of blood T cell repertoires in COVID-19. As handled by the study authors: Reference gene primer amplification in the assay estimated nucleated cell counts. TCRdb keeps only in-frame clones here, not all; method: immunoSEQ multiplex PCR. V and J calls and clone size follow that table, whereas D and trimming were derived from the DNA. The sample records about 110,000 clones, around 79% being singletons. Sequenced material: peripheral blood. This receptor was identified in an elderly woman with active or convalescent COVID-19.

CDR3 region: CASSLLGVSEAFF. DNA of the CDR3: TGTGCCAGCAGCTTGTTGGGAGTTTCTGAAGCTTTCTTT. The chain employs TRBV5-6 and TRBJ1-1; D ambiguous. V was shortened by 1 base and J by 6 bases, with 10 bases between the two germline ends. This CDR3 is 13 amino acids long. Germline lookup yields CDR1 SGHDT and CDR2 YYEEEE.